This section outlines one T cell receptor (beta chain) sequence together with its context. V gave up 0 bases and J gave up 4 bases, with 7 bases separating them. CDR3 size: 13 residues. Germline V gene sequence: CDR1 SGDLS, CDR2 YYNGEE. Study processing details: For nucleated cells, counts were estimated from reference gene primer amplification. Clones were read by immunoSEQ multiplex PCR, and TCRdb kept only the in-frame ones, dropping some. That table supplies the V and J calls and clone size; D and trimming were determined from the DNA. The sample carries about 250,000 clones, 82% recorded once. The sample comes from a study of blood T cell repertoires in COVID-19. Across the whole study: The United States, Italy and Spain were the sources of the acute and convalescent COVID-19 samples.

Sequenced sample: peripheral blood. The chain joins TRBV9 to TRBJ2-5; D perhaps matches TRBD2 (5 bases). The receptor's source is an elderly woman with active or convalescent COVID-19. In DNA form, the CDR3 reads TGTGCCAGCAGCGTAGCTGGGAGAGAGACCCAGTACTTC. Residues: CASSVAGRETQYF. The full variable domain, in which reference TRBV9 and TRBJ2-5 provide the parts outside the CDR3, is DSGVTQTPKHLITATGQRVTLRCSPRSGDLSVYWYQQSLDQGLQFLIQYYNGEERAKGNILERFSAQQFPDLHSELNLSSLELGDSALYFCASSVAGRETQYFGPGTRLLVL.